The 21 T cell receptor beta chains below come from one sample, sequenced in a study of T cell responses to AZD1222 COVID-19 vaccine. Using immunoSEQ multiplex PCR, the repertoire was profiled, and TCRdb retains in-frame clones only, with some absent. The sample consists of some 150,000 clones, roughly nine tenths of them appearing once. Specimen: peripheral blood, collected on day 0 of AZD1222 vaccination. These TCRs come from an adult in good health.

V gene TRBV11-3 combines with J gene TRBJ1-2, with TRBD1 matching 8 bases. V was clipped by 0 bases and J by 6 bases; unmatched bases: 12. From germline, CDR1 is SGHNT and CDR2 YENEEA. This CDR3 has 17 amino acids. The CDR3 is CASSLEVLGQGSDGYTF. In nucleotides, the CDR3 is TGTGCCAGCAGCTTAGAGGTCCTAGGACAGGGAAGTGATGGCTACACCTTC.

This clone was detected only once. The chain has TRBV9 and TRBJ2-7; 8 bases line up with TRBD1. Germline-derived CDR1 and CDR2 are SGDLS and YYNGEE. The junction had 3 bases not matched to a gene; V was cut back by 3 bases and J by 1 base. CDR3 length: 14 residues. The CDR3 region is CASSGRDRSYEQYF. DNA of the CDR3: TGTGCCAGCAGCGGAAGGGACAGGTCCTACGAGCAGTACTTC.

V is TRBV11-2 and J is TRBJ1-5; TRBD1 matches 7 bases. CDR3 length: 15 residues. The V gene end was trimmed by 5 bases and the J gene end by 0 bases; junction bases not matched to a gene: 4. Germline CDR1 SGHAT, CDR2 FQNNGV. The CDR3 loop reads CASSEGTVSNQPQHF. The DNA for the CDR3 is TGTGCCAGCAGCGAAGGGACAGTTAGCAATCAGCCCCAGCATTTT. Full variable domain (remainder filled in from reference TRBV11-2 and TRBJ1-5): EAGVAQSPRYKIIEKRQSVAFWCNPISGHATLYWYQQILGQGPKLLIQFQNNGVVDDSQLPKDRFSAERLKGVDSTLKIQPAKLEDSAVYLCASSEGTVSNQPQHFGDGTRLSIL.

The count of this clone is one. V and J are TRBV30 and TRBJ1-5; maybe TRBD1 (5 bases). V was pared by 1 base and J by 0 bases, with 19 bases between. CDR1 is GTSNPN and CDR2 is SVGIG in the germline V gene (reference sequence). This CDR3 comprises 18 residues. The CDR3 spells CAWSGGRSTAHSNQPQHF. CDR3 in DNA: TGTGCCTGGAGTGGGGGCAGATCCACGGCCCATAGCAATCAGCCCCAGCATTTT.

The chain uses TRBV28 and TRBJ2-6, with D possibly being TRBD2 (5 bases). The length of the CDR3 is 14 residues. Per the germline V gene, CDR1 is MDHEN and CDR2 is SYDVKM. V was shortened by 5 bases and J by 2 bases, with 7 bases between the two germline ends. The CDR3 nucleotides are TGTGCCAGCAGTACCGGGACTGGGGCCAACGTCCTGACTTTC. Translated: CASSTGTGANVLTF. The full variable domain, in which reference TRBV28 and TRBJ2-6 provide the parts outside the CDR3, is DVKVTQSSRYLVKRTGEKVFLECVQDMDHENMFWYRQDPGLGLRLIYFSYDVKMKEKGDIPEGYSVSREKKERFSLILESASTNQTSMYLCASSTGTGANVLTFGAGSRLTVL.

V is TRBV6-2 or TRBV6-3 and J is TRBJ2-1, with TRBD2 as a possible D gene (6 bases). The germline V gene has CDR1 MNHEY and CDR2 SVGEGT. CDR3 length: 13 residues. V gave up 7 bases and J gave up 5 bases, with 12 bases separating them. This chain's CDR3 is CASTPSVDNEQFF. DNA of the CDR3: TGTGCCAGCACCCCTAGCGTCGACAATGAGCAGTTCTTC.

The CDR3 nucleotides read TGTGCCAGCAGCTCCGAAGTGAGAGGCTACACCTTC. This translates into CASSSEVRGYTF. The gene calls are TRBV3-1 (or the pseudogene TRBV3-2) and TRBJ1-2; D gene ambiguous. Trimming removed 5 bases at V and 8 bases at J, with 12 bases between. This CDR3 has 12 amino acids. CDR1 and CDR2 from the germline V gene are LGHDT and YNNKEL (reference sequence).

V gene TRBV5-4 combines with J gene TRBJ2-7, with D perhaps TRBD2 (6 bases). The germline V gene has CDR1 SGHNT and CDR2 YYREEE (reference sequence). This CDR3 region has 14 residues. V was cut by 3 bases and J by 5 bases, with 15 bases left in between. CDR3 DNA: TGTGCCAGCAGCTGGAGGGACGACTCAAACGAGCAGTACTTC. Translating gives CASSWRDDSNEQYF.

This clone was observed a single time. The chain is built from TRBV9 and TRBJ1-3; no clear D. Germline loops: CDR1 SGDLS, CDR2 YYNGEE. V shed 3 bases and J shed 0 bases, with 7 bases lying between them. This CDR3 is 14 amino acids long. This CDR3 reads CASSAGFSGNTIYF. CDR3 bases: TGTGCCAGCAGCGCGGGATTCTCTGGAAACACCATATATTTT.

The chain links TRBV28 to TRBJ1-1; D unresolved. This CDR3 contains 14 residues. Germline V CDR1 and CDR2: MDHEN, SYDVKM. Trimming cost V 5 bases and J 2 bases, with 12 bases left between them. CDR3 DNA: TGTGCCAGCAGTCCTGTGTGGGGTAACACTGAAGCTTTCTTT. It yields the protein CASSPVWGNTEAFF.

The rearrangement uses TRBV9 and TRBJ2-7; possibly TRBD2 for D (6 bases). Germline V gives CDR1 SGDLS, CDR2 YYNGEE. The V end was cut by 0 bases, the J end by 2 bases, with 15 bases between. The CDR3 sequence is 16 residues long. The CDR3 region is CASSVGGASVPYEQYF. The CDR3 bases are TGTGCCAGCAGCGTAGGGGGTGCTAGCGTCCCCTACGAGCAGTACTTC. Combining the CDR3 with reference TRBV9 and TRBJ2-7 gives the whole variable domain DSGVTQTPKHLITATGQRVTLRCSPRSGDLSVYWYQQSLDQGLQFLIQYYNGEERAKGNILERFSAQQFPDLHSELNLSSLELGDSALYFCASSVGGASVPYEQYFGPGTRLTVT.

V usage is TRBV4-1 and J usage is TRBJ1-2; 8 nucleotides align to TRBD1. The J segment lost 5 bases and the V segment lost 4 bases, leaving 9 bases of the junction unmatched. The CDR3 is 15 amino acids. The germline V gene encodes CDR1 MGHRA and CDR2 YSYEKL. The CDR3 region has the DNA TGCGCCAGCAGCCCGCCCGGACAGGGTATATATGGCTACACCTTC. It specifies CASSPPGQGIYGYTF.

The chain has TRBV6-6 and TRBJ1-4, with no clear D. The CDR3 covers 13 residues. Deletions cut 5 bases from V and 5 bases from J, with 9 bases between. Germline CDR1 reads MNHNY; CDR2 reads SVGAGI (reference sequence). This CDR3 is CASSQGRNEKLFF. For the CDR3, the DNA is TGTGCCAGCAGTCAAGGACGGAATGAAAAACTGTTTTTT.

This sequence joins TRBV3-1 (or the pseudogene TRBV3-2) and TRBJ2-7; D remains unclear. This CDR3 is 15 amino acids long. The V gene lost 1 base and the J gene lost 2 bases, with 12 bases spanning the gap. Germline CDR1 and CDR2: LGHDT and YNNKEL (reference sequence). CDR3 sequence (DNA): TGTGCCAGCAGCCAAGTAGGTGGCCGTACCTACGAGCAGTACTTC. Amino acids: CASSQVGGRTYEQYF.

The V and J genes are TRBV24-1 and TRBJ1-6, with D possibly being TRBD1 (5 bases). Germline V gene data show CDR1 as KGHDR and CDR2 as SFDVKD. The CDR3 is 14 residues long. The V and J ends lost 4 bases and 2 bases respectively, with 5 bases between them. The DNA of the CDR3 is TGTGCCACCAGTGAGGGGGCCTATAATTCACCCCTCCACTTT. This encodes CATSEGAYNSPLHF.

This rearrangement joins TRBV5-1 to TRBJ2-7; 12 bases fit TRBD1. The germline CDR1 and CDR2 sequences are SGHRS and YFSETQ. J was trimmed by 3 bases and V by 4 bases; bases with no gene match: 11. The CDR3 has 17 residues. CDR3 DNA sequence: TGCGCCAGCAGCCGCGGGACAGGGGGCTTATCATTCTACGAGCAGTACTTC. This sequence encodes CASSRGTGGLSFYEQYF.

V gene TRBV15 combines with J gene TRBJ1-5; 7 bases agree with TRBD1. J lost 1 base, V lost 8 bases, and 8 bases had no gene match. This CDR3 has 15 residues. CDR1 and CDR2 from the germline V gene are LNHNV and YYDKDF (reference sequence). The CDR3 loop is CATRATQGSNQPQHF. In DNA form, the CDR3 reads TGTGCCACCCGGGCTACACAGGGGAGCAATCAGCCCCAGCATTTT.

In DNA form, the CDR3 reads TGCAGCGTTGGTGGGGGACAGGTCAATCAGCCCCAGCATTTT. The encoded protein is CSVGGGQVNQPQHF. The rearrangement links TRBV29-1 to TRBJ1-5; 8 bases align to TRBD1. Trimming took 4 bases from V and 3 from J; bases not matched to a gene: 5. Germline loops: CDR1 SQVTM, CDR2 ANQGSEA. This CDR3 spans 14 amino acids. The full variable domain, its missing parts supplied by reference TRBV29-1 and TRBJ1-5, is SAVISQKPSRDICQRGTSLTIQCQVDSQVTMMFWYRQQPGQSLTLIATANQGSEATYESGFVIDKFPISRPNLTFSTLTVSNMSPEDSSIYLCSVGGGQVNQPQHFGDGTRLSIL.

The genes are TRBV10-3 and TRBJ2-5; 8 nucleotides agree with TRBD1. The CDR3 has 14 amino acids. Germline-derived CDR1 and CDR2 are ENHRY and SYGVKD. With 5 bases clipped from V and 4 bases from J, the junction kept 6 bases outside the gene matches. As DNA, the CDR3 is TGTGCCATCAGTTCACAGGGGGGCGGAGAGACCCAGTACTTC. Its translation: CAISSQGGGETQYF.

CDR3 bases: TGTGCCAGCAGCGGCGCCCGGGGTACGCAGTATTTT. Translation: CASSGARGTQYF. The V call is TRBV9, the J call TRBJ2-3, with D perhaps TRBD2 (5 bases). The CDR3 covers 12 residues. The V end lost 3 bases, the J end lost 8 bases, and 10 bases lay between the germline ends. In germline, CDR1 is SGDLS, CDR2 YYNGEE.

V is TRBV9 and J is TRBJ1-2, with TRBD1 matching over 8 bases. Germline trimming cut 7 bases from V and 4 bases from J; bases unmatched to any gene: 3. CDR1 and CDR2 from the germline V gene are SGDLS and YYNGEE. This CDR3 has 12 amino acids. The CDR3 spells CASSGGIYGYTF. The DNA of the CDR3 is TGTGCCAGCTCAGGGGGCATCTATGGCTACACCTTC.